This T cell receptor beta chain was identified in a study of regulatory T cells in long-lasting Graves disease. Study-wide findings and caveats: When disease was persistent, TRBV28, TRBJ1-2 and TRBJ2-5 were the favored segments.

Building the TCR beta libraries relied on iRepertoire HTBI primers, and CDR3 regions underwent Arm-PCR. TCRdb redid the calling of the multiplex PCR reads with MiXCR, one entry per CDR3 protein. The repertoire holds roughly 360,000 distinct CDR3 sequences, roughly 12% seen once, with 15% to 20% in the top ten. This clonotype was picked up many times. Its specificity is unknown. V dropped 7 bases and J dropped 4 bases, with 11 bases sitting between them. The CDR3 sequence is 13 residues long. The germline gives CDR1 SGHRS, CDR2 YFSETQ. As to time point: newly diagnosed GD, antithyroid drugs for less than 3 months. TCR sequences were obtained from RNA taken from PBMCs. This sample also belongs to another study, concerning T cells in Graves' hyperthyroidism and ophthalmopathy. As that study records: Carried out on the TCR CDR3, a first-round RT-PCR used the HTBI primer set. A 13 V-J model separated ophthalmopathy from stable hyperthyroidism.

The specimen was peripheral blood mononuclear cells (PBMCs), collected at new diagnosis, from a patient treated with antithyroid drugs. This clonotype originated in a woman in her late teens or twenties with Graves disease. The V call is TRBV5-1, the J call TRBJ2-2; maybe TRBD2 (6 bases). This chain's CDR3 is CASGRTITGELFF. CDR3 DNA: TGCGCCAGCGGACGGACTATCACCGGGGAGCTGTTTTTT.